The present entry profiles one T cell receptor beta chain with its context. The target antigen is unknown. The sample originates from a study of graft-versus-host responses after intestinal transplantation. The protocol was immunoSEQ multiplex PCR, while the TCRdb copy is restricted to in-frame clones and leaves out a portion. The sample lists under 100,000 clones, roughly 80% seen once, with roughly 0.83% in the top ten. V was trimmed by 3 bases and J by 2 bases, leaving 14 bases between them. From germline, CDR1 is SGHAT and CDR2 FQDESV (reference sequence). This CDR3 has 15 residues. The chain links TRBV11-1 to TRBJ2-7; perhaps TRBD1 as D (6 bases). The TCR sequence derives from a human donor who received an intestinal transplant. This material consisted of unstimulated CD4+ T cells sorted from spleen or lymph node cells, taken before intestinal transplant. The CDR3 DNA reads TGTGCCAGCAGCTTGTCCGGGACACCTACCTACGAGCAGTACTTC. Residues: CASSLSGTPTYEQYF.